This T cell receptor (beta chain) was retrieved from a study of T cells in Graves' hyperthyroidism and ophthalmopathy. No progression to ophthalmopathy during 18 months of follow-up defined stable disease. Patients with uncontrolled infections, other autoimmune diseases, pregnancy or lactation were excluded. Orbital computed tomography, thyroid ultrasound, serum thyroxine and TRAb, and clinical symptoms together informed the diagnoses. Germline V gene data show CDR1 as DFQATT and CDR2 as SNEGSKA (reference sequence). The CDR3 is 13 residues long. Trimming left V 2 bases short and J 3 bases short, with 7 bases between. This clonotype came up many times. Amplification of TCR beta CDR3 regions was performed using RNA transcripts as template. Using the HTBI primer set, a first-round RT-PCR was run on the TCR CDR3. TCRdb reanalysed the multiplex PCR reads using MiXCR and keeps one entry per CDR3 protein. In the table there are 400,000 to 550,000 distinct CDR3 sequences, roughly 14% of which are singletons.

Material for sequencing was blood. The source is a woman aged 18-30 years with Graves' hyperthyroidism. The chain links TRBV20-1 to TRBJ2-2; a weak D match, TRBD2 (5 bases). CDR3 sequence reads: CSARSRDTGELFF. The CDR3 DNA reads TGCAGTGCTAGATCGAGGGACACCGGGGAGCTGTTTTTT.